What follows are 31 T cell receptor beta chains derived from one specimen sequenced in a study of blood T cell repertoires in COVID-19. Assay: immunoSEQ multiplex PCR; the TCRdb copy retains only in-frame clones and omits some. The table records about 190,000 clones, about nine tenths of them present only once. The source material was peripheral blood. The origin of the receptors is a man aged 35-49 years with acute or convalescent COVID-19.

CDR3 region: CASSLQGGNTIYF. The CDR3 nucleotides are TGCGCCAGCAGCCTACAGGGGGGAAACACCATATATTTT. The V and J genes are TRBV5-1 and TRBJ1-3; 7 nucleotides line up with TRBD1. The CDR3 covers 13 residues. The germline gives CDR1 SGHRS, CDR2 YFSETQ. V trimming: 4 bases; J trimming: 4 bases; junction bases outside the gene matches: 2. Supplemented by reference TRBV5-1 and TRBJ1-3, the full variable domain reads KAGVTQTPRYLIKTRGQQVTLSCSPISGHRSVSWYQQTPGQGLQFLFEYFSETQRNKGNFPGRFSGRQFSNSRSEMNVSTLELGDSALYLCASSLQGGNTIYFGEGSWLTVV.

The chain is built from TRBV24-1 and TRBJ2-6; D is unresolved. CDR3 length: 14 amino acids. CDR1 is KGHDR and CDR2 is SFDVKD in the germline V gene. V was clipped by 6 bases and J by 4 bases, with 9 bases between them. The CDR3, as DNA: TGTGCCACCAGTTCCTCCCGGGGGGCCAACGTCCTGACTTTC. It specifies CATSSSRGANVLTF.

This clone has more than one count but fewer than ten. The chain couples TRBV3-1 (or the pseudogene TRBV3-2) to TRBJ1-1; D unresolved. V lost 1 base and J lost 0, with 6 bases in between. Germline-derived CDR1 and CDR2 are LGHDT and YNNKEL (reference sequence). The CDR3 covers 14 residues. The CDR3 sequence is CASSQGTVNTEAFF. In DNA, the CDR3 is TGTGCCAGCAGCCAAGGAACGGTGAACACTGAAGCTTTCTTT.

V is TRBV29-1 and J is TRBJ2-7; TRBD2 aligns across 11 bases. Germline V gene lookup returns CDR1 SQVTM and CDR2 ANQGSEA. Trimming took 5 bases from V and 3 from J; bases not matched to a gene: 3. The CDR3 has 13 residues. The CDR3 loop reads CSVIAGGNYEQYF. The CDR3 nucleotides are TGCAGCGTTATAGCGGGGGGGAACTACGAGCAGTACTTC.

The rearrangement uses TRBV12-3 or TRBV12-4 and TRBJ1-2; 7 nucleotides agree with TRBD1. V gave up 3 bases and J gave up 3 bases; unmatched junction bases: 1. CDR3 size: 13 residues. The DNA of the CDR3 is TGTGCCAGCAGTTTGCAGGGGGACTATGGCTACACCTTC. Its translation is CASSLQGDYGYTF.

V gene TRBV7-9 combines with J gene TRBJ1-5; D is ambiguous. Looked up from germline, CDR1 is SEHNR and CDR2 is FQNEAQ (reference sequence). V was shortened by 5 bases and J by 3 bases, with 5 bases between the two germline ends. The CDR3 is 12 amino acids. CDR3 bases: TGTGCCAGCAGCCAACTCAATCAGCCCCAGCATTTT. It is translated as CASSQLNQPQHF.

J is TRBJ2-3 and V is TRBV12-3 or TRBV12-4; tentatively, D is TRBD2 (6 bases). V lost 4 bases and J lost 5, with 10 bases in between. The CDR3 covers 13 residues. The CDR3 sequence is CASSSGEQDTQYF. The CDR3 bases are TGTGCCAGCAGTTCGGGGGAGCAAGATACGCAGTATTTT.

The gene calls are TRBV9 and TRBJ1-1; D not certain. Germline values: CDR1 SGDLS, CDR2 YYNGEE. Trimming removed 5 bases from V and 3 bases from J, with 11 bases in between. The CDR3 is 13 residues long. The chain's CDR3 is CASSSQAYTEAFF. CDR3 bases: TGTGCCAGCAGTTCCCAAGCATACACTGAAGCTTTCTTT.

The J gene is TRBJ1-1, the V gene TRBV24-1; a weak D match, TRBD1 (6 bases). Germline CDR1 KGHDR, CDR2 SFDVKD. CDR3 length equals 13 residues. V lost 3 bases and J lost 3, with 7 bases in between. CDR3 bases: TGTGCCACCAGTGATCCAGGGGACACTGAAGCTTTCTTT. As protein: CATSDPGDTEAFF.

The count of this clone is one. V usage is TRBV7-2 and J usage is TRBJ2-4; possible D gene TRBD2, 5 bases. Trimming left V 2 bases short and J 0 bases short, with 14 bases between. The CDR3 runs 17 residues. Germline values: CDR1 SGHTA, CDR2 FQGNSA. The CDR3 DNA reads TGTGCCAGCAGCTTACGGTCAGATGGACTAGCCAAAAACATTCAGTACTTC. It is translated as CASSLRSDGLAKNIQYF. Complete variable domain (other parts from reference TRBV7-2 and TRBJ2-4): GAGVSQSPSNKVTEKGKDVELRCDPISGHTALYWYRQSLGQGLEFLIYFQGNSAPDKSGLPSDRFSAERTGGSVSTLTIQRTQQEDSAVYLCASSLRSDGLAKNIQYFGAGTRLSVL.

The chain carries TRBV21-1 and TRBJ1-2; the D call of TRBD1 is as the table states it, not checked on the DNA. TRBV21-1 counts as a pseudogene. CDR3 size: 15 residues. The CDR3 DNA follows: TGTGCCAGCAGCTTTCGACAGGGATTAAACTATGGCTACACCTTC. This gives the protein CASSFRQGLNYGYTF.

The CDR3 nucleotides are TGTGCCAGCAGCCAGAGCGGGGGGGTCTACGAGCAGTACTTC. The encoded protein is CASSQSGGVYEQYF. The V gene is TRBV14, the J gene TRBJ2-7; 10 nucleotides agree with TRBD2. The CDR3 extends over 14 amino acids. The J segment lost 3 bases and the V segment lost 3 bases, leaving 2 bases of the junction unmatched. Germline V lookup: CDR1 SGHDN, CDR2 FVKESK.

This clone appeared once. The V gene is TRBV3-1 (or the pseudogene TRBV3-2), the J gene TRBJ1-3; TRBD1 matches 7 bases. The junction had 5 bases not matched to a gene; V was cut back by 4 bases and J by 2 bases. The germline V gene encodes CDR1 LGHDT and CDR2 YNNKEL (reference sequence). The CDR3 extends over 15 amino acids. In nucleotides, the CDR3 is TGTGCCAGCAGCCGTAAAGGGGGCGCTGGAAACACCATATATTTT. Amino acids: CASSRKGGAGNTIYF.

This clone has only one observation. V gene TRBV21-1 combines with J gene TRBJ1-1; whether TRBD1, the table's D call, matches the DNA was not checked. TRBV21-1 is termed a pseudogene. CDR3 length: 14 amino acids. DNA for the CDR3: TGTGCCAGCAGCACCTCGACAGGGGCCACTGAAGCTTTCTTT. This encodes CASSTSTGATEAFF.

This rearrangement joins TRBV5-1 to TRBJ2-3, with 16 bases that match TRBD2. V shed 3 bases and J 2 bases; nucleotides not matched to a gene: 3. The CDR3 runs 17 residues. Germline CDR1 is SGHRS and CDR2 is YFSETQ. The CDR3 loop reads CASSSGTSGGVTDTQYF. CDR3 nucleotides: TGCGCCAGCAGCTCCGGGACTAGCGGGGGGGTCACAGATACGCAGTATTTT.

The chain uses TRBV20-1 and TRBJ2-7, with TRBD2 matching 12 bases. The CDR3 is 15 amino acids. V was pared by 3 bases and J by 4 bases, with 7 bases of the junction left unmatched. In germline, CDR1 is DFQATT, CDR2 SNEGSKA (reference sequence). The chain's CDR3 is CSASPRTSGAYEQYF. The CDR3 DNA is TGCAGTGCTAGTCCGAGGACTAGCGGGGCGTACGAGCAGTACTTC.

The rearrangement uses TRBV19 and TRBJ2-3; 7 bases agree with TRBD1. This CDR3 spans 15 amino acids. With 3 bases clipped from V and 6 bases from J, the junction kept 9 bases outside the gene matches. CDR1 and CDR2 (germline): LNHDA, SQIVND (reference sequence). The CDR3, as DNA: TGTGCCAGTAGTATCTGGGACAGTGGGACGGATACGCAGTATTTT. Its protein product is CASSIWDSGTDTQYF.

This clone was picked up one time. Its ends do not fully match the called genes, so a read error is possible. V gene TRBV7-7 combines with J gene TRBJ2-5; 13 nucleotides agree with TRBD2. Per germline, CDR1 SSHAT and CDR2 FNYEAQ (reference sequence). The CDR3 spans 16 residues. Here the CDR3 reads CASSLRLAGGQETQYF. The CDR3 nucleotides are TGTGCTAGCAGCTTAAGACTAGCGGGGGGTCAAGAGACCCAGTACTTC.

The CDR3 nucleotides are TGTGCCAGCAGTTCAAGGAGACCTCAAGAGACCCAGTACTTC. Protein product: CASSSRRPQETQYF. The chain has TRBV28 and TRBJ2-5; D remains unclear. Trimming pared 4 bases from V and 2 bases from J, leaving 11 bases between. This CDR3 is built from 14 residues. Germline loops: CDR1 MDHEN, CDR2 SYDVKM.

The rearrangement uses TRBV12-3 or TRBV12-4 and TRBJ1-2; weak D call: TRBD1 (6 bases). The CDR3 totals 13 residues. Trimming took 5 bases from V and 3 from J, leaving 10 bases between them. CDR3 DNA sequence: TGTGCCAGCAGTCCCACAGGGTACTATGGCTACACCTTC. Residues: CASSPTGYYGYTF.

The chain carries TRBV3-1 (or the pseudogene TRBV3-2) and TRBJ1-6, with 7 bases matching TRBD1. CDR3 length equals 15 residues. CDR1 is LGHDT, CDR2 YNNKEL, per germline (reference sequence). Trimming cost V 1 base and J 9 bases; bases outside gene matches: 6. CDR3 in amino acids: CASSQGHRGSSPLHF. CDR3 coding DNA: TGTGCCAGCAGCCAAGGCCACAGGGGAAGTTCACCCCTCCACTTT.

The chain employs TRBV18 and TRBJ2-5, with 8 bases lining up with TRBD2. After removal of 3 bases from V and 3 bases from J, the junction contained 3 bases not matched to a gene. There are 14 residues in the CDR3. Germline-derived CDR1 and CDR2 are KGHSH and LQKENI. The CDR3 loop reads CASSPTRGEETQYF. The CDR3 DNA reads TGTGCCAGCTCACCTACGCGGGGGGAAGAGACCCAGTACTTC.

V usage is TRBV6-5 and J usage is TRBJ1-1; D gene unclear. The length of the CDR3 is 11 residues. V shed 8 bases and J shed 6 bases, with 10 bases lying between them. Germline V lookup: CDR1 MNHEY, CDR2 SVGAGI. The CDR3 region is CASRHRAEAFF. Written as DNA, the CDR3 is TGTGCCAGCCGGCATCGGGCTGAAGCTTTCTTT.

CDR3 residues: CASRGPTGPTEAFF. CDR3 sequence (DNA): TGTGCAAGTCGCGGACCCACAGGGCCCACTGAAGCTTTCTTT. The genes are TRBV12-2 and TRBJ1-1; TRBD1 was called by the table and not checked on the DNA. TRBV12-2 is a listed pseudogene. This CDR3 is built from 14 residues.

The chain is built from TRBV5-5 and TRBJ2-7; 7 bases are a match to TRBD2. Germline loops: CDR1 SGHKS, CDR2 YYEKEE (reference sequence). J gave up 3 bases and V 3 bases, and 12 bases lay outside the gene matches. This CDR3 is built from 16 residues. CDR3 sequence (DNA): TGTGCCAGCAGCTGGGAGGGAGCCCGCGGGGACTACGAGCAGTACTTC. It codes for CASSWEGARGDYEQYF.

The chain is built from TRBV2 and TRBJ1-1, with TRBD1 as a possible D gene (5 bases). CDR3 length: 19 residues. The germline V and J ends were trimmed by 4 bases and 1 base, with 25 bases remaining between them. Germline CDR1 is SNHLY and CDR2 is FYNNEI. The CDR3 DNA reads TGTGCCAGCAGTGGTCGGCACGGCAGGGTCAAAAGTCGGAACACTGAAGCTTTCTTT. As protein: CASSGRHGRVKSRNTEAFF.

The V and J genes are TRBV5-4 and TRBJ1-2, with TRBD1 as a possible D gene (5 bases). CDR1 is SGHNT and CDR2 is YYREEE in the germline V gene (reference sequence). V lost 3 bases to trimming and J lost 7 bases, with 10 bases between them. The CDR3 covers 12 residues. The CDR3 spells CASSSRTFGYTF. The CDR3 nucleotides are TGTGCCAGCAGCTCTAGGACATTTGGCTACACCTTC.

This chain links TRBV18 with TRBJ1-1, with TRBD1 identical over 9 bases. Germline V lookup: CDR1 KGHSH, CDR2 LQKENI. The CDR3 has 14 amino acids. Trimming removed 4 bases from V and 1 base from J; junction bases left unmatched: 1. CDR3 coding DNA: TGTGCCAGCTCACTGGACAGGGGGAACACTGAAGCTTTCTTT. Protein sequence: CASSLDRGNTEAFF.

CDR3 sequence reads: CASSPLAGELFF. DNA for the CDR3: TGTGCCAGCAGCCCTCTAGCCGGGGAGCTGTTTTTT. V usage is TRBV11-2 and J usage is TRBJ2-2; D is unclear. V gave up 5 bases and J gave up 6 bases, with 7 bases separating them. The length of the CDR3 is 12 residues. CDR1 and CDR2 from the germline V gene are SGHAT and FQNNGV.

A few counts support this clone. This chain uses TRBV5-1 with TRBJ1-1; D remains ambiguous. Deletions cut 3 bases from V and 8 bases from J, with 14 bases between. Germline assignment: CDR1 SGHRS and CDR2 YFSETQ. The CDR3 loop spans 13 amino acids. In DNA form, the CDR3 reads TGCGCCAGCAGCTGGGCCGAAGGCGCGGAAGCTTTCTTT. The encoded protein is CASSWAEGAEAFF.

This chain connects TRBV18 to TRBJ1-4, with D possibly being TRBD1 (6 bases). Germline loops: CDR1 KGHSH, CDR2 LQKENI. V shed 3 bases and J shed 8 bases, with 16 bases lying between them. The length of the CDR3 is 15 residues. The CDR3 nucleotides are TGTGCCAGCTCACCCGGAACAGGGTCAGGGGAAAAACTGTTTTTT. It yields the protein CASSPGTGSGEKLFF.